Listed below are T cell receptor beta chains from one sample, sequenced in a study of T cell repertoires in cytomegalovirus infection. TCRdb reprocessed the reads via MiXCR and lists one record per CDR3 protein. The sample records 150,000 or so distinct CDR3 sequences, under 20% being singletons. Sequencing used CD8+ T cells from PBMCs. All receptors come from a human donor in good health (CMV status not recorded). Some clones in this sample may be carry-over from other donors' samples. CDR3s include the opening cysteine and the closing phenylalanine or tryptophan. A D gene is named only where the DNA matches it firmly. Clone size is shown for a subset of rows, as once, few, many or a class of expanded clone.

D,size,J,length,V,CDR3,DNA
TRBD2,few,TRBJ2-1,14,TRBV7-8,CASSSVAGGNEQFF,TGTGCCAGCAGCTCGGTAGCGGGAGGGAATGAGCAGTTCTTC
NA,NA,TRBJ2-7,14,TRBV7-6,CASSFMDTPYEQYF,TGTGCCAGCAGCTTTATGGACACTCCCTACGAGCAGTACTTC
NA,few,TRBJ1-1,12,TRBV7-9,CASSLGKVEAFF,TGTGCCAGCAGCTTAGGAAAAGTTGAAGCTTTCTTT
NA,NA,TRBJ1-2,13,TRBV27,CASSSGSYYGYTF,TGTGCCAGCAGTTCGGGATCATACTATGGCTACACCTTC
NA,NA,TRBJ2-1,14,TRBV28,CASSGKGPLHEQFF,TGTGCCAGCAGTGGGAAGGGCCCCTTGCATGAGCAGTTCTTC
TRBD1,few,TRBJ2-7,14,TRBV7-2,CASSLQGVWVEQYF,TGTGCCAGCAGCCTACAGGGGGTTTGGGTCGAGCAGTACTTC
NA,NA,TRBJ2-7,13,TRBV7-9,CASSNRQFHEQYF,TGTGCCAGCAGCAACCGACAGTTCCACGAGCAGTACTTC
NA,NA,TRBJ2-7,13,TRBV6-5,CASSYSSLYEQYF,TGTGCCAGCAGTTACTCGAGCCTCTACGAGCAGTACTTC
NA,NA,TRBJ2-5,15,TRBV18,CASSPPEVWGETQYF,TGTGCCAGCTCACCACCGGAGGTCTGGGGAGAGACCCAGTACTTC
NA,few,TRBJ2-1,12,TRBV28,CASSPQGALRFF,TGTGCCAGCAGTCCCCAGGGAGCGTTAAGGTTCTTC
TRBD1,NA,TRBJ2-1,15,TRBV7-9,CASSFQGQFYNEQFF,TGTGCCAGCAGCTTCCAGGGACAGTTTTACAATGAGCAGTTCTTC
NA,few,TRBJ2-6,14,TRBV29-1,CSVEEPENRQVLTF,TGCAGCGTTGAAGAACCGGAAAACAGACAAGTCCTGACTTTC
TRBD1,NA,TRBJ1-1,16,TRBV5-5,CASSSRDSSMNTEAFF,TGTGCCAGCAGCTCCCGGGACAGCAGTATGAACACTGAAGCTTTCTTT
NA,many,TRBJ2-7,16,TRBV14,CASSQEDSGAGYEQYF,TGTGCCAGCAGCCAAGAGGATAGCGGAGCCGGATACGAGCAGTACTTC
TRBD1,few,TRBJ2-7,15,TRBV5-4,CASSLGPRQGGEQYF,TGTGCCAGCAGCCTCGGCCCCCGACAGGGGGGCGAGCAGTACTTC
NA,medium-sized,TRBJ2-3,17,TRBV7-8,CASSPNPLGPMADTQYF,TGTGCCAGCAGCCCGAACCCATTAGGACCCATGGCAGATACGCAGTATTTT
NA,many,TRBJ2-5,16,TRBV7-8,CASSPPGLEYQETQYF,TGTGCCAGCAGCCCACCGGGACTGGAGTACCAAGAGACCCAGTACTTC
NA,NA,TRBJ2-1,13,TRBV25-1,CATIGQSYNEQFF,TGTGCCACTATAGGACAGTCCTACAATGAGCAGTTCTTC
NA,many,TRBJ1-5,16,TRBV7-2,CASSLGTPHSNQPQHF,TGTGCCAGCAGCTTAGGGACGCCCCATAGCAATCAGCCCCAGCATTTT
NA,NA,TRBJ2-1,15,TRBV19,CASSIVSIPYNEQFF,TGTGCCAGTAGTATAGTAAGTATACCCTACAATGAGCAGTTCTTC
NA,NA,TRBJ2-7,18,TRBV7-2,CASSLPSGSGMNHYEQYF,TGTGCCAGCAGCCTACCCTCTGGTAGCGGAATGAACCATTACGAGCAGTACTTC
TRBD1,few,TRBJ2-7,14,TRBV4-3,CASSHRQGEDEQYF,TGCGCCAGCAGCCACAGACAGGGAGAGGACGAGCAGTACTTC
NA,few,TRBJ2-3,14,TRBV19,CASSLGTFGDTQYF,TGTGCCAGTAGTCTCGGGACTTTTGGAGATACGCAGTATTTT
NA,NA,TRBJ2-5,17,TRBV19,CASSIDGAQWTQETQYF,TGTGCCAGTAGTATAGATGGAGCTCAGTGGACTCAAGAGACCCAGTACTTC
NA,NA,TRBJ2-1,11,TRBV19,CASTSGNEQFF,TGTGCCAGTACCTCAGGGAATGAGCAGTTCTTC
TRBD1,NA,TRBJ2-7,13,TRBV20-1,CSAPGQGIYEQYF,TGCAGTGCCCCGGGACAGGGGATCTACGAGCAGTACTTC
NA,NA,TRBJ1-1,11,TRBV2,CASMGTREAFF,TGTGCCAGCATGGGGACCCGAGAAGCTTTCTTT
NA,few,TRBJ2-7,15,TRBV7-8,CASSPFLGISYEQYF,TGTGCCAGCAGCCCCTTTCTGGGGATCTCCTACGAGCAGTACTTC
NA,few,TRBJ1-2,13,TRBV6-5,CASQYRANYGYTF,TGTGCCTCACAGTACAGGGCTAACTATGGCTACACCTTC
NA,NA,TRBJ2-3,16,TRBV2,CASSEYLPSRADTQYF,TGTGCCAGCAGTGAATATCTTCCTTCACGGGCAGATACGCAGTATTTT
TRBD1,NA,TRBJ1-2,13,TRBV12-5,CASCEGAYYGYTF,TGTGCTAGTTGCGAGGGGGCTTACTATGGCTACACCTTC
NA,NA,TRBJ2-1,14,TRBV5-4,CASSPRGALGEQFF,TGTGCCAGCAGCCCAAGGGGGGCCCTGGGAGAGCAGTTCTTC
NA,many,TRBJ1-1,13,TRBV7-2,CASTLSFGTEAFF,TGTGCCAGCACCCTTTCATTTGGGACTGAAGCTTTCTTT
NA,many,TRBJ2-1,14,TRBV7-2,CASSFGRTGDEQFF,TGTGCCAGCAGCTTCGGTAGGACGGGAGATGAGCAGTTCTTC
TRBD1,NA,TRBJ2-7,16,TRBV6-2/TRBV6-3,CASRLSGTDILYEQYF,TGTGCCAGCCGTCTCTCTGGGACAGATATTCTCTACGAGCAGTACTTC
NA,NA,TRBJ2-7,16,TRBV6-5,CASSYSPGDFGDEQYF,TGTGCCAGCAGTTACTCACCAGGGGATTTTGGGGACGAGCAGTACTTC
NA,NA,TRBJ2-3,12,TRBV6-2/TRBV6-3,CASRSSGVAQYF,TGTGCCAGCAGATCTTCGGGTGTGGCGCAGTATTTT
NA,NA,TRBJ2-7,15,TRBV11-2,CASSLEIPGSYEQYF,TGTGCCAGCAGCTTAGAGATCCCTGGTTCCTACGAGCAGTACTTC
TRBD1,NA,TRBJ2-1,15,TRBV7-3,CASSLPGQGFNEQFF,TGTGCCAGCAGCTTACCGGGACAGGGTTTCAATGAGCAGTTCTTC
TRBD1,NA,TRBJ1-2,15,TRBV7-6,CASSPGTDPFYGYTF,TGTGCCAGCAGCCCCGGGACAGATCCATTCTATGGCTACACCTTC
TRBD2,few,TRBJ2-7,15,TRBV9,CASSVGTSGTYEQYF,TGTGCCAGCAGCGTAGGGACTAGCGGGACCTACGAGCAGTACTTC
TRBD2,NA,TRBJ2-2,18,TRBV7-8,CASSSAEAGERNTGELFF,TGTGCCAGCAGCTCCGCAGAAGCGGGAGAAAGGAACACCGGGGAGCTGTTTTTT
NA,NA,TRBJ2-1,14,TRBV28,CASSLEGLRDEQFF,TGTGCCAGCAGTTTGGAGGGCCTTCGGGATGAGCAGTTCTTC
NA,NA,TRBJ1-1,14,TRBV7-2,CASSLIQGWDEAFF,TGTGCCAGCAGCTTAATCCAGGGGTGGGATGAAGCTTTCTTT
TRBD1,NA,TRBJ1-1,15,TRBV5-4,CASSWSEGDRALTFF,TGTGCCAGCAGCTGGTCCGAGGGGGACAGGGCATTAACTTTCTTT
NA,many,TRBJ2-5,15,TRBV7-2,CASSYAGREWETQYF,TGTGCCAGCAGCTACGCGGGGCGAGAATGGGAGACCCAGTACTTC
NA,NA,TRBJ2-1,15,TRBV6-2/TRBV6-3,CASSYLAFSYNEQFF,TGTGCCAGCAGTTACCTTGCGTTCTCCTACAATGAGCAGTTCTTC
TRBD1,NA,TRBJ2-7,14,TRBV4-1,CASSLLTGAYEQYF,TGTGCCAGCAGCCTTTTGACAGGGGCCTACGAGCAGTACTTC
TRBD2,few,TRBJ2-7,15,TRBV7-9,CASSPSGKRYYEQYF,TGTGCCAGCAGCCCTAGCGGGAAAAGATACTACGAGCAGTACTTC
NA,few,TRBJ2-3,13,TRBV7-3,CASSLQVSDTQYF,TGTGCCAGCAGCTTACAGGTATCAGATACGCAGTATTTT